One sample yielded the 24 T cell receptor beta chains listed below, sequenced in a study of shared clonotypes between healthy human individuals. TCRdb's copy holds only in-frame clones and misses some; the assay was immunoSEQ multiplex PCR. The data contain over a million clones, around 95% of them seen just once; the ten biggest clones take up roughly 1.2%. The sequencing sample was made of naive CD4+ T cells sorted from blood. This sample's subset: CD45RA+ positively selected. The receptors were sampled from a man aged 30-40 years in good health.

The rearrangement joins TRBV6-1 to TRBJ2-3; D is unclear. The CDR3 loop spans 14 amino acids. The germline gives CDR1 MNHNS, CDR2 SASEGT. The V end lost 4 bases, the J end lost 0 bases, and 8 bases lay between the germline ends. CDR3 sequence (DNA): TGTGCCAGCAGTGTAATGATTAGCACAGATACGCAGTATTTT. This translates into CASSVMISTDTQYF.

The CDR3 nucleotides are TGTGCCAGCTCACCACTTAAGGGGGAGGAGGAAAAACTGTTTTTT. Translation: CASSPLKGEEEKLFF. The chain carries TRBV18 and TRBJ1-4, with D possibly being TRBD1 (6 bases). The CDR3 length is 15 residues. CDR1 is KGHSH, CDR2 LQKENI, per germline. V lost 1 base and J 8 bases, leaving 14 bases between the germline ends. The complete variable domain, with remaining parts taken from reference TRBV18 and TRBJ1-4, reads NAGVMQNPRHLVRRRGQEARLRCSPMKGHSHVYWYRQLPEEGLKFMVYLQKENIIDESGMPKERFSAEFPKEGPSILRIQQVVRGDSAAYFCASSPLKGEEEKLFFGSGTQLSVL.

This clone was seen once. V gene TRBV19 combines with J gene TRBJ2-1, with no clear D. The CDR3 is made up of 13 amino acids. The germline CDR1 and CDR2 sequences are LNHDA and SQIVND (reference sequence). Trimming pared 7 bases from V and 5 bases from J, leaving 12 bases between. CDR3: CASTRATHNEQFF. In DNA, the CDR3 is TGTGCCAGTACCCGAGCGACCCACAATGAGCAGTTCTTC. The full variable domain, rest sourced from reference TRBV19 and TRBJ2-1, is DGGITQSPKYLFRKEGQNVTLSCEQNLNHDAMYWYRQDPGQGLRLIYYSQIVNDFQKGDIAEGYSVSREKKESFPLTVTSAQKNPTAFYLCASTRATHNEQFFGPGTRLTVL.

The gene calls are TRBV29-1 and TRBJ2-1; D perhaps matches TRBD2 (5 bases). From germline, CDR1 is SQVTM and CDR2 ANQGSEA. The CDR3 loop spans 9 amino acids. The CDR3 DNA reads TGCATGGCGGGCAATGAGCAGTTCTTC. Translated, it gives CMAGNEQFF.

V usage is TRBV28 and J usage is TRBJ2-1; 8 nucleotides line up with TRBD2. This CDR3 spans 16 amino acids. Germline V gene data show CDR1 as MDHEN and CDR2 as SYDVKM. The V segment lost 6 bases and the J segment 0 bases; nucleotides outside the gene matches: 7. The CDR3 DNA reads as TGTGCCAGCAGGGAACCGGGACTAGTCTCCTACAATGAGCAGTTCTTC. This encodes CASREPGLVSYNEQFF.

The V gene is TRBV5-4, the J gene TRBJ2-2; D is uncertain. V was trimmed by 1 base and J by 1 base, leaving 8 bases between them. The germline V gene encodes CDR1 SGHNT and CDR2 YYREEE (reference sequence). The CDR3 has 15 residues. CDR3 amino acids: CASSLRPLNTGELFF. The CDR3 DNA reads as TGTGCCAGCAGCTTGCGACCCTTGAACACCGGGGAGCTGTTTTTT.

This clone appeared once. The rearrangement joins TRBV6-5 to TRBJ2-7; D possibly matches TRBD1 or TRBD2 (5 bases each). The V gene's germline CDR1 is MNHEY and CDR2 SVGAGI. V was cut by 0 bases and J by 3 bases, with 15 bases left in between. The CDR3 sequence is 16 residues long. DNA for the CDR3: TGTGCCAGCAGTTACTCGGAGACGAGGGGCCTCTACGAGCAGTACTTC. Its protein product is CASSYSETRGLYEQYF.

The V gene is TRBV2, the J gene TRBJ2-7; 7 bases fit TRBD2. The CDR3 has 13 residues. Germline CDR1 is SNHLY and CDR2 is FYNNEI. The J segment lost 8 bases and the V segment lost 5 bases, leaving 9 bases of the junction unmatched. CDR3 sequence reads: CASSSGLVAKQYF. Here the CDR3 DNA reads TGTGCCAGCAGTTCCGGACTAGTCGCGAAGCAGTACTTC.

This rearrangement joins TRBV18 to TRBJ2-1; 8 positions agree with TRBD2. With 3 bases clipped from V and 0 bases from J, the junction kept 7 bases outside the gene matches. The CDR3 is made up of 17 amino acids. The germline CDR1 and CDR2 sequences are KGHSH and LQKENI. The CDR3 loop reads CASSPPGGRVSYNEQFF. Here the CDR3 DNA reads TGTGCCAGCTCACCTCCGGGGGGGCGCGTCTCCTACAATGAGCAGTTCTTC.

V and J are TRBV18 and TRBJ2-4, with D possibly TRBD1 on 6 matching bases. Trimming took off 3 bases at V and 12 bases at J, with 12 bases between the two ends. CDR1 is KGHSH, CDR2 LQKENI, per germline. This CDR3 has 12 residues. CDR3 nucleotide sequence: TGTGCCAGCTCACCCCCGAACAGGGATCAGTACTTC. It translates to CASSPPNRDQYF.

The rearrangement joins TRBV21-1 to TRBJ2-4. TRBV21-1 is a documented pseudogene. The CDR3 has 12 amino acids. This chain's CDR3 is CASSATGAQKYF. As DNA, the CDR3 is TGTGCCAGCAGCGCGACCGGGGCCCAGAAGTACTTC.

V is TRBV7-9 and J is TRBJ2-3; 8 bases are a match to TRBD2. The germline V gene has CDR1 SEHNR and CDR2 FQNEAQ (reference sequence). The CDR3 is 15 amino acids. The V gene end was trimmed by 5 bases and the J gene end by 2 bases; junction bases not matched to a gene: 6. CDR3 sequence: CASSLGGRNTDTQYF. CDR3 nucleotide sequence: TGTGCCAGCAGCCTGGGCGGGAGGAACACAGATACGCAGTATTTT.

The CDR3 nucleotides are TGCGCCAGCAGCTGGGACGGAGCCTACGAGCAGTACTTC. Protein sequence: CASSWDGAYEQYF. The V and J genes are TRBV10-1 and TRBJ2-7, with D possibly called TRBD1 or TRBD2 (5 bases each). There are 13 residues in the CDR3. Germline CDR1 WNHNN, CDR2 SYGVQD (reference sequence). V shed 6 bases and J shed 2 bases, with 11 bases lying between them.

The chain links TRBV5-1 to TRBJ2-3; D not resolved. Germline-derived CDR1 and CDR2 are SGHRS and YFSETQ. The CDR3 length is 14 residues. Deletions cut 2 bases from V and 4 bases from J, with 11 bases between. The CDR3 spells CASSFRSTPDTQYF. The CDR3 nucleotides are TGCGCCAGCAGCTTTCGCTCCACTCCAGATACGCAGTATTTT.

The DNA of the CDR3 is TGCAGCGTTGTGAAGGGAGGGGAGACCCAGTACTTC. Translation: CSVVKGGETQYF. The chain recombines TRBV29-1 with TRBJ2-5; 7 nucleotides line up with TRBD2. The germline gives CDR1 SQVTM, CDR2 ANQGSEA. This CDR3 has 12 residues. V lost 4 bases, J lost 5 bases, and 4 bases stayed unmatched.

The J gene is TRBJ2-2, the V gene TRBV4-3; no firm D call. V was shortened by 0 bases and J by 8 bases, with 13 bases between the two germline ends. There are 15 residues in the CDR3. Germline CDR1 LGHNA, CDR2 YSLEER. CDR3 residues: CASSQDSSTSGELFF. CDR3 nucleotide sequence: TGCGCCAGCAGCCAAGATTCTTCCACTTCAGGGGAGCTGTTTTTT.

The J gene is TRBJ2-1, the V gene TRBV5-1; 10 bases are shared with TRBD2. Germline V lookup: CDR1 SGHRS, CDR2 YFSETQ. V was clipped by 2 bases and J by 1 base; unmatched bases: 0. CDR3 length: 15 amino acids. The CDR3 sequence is CASSFSGRSYNEQFF. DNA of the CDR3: TGCGCCAGCAGCTTTAGCGGGAGGTCCTACAATGAGCAGTTCTTC. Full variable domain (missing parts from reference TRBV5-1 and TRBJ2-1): KAGVTQTPRYLIKTRGQQVTLSCSPISGHRSVSWYQQTPGQGLQFLFEYFSETQRNKGNFPGRFSGRQFSNSRSEMNVSTLELGDSALYLCASSFSGRSYNEQFFGPGTRLTVL.

CDR3 in amino acids: CSVRAGGPRDEQFF. CDR3 DNA: TGCAGCGTTCGCGCGGGAGGACCCCGCGATGAGCAGTTCTTC. This chain links TRBV29-1 with TRBJ2-1; 8 nucleotides agree with TRBD2. CDR1 and CDR2 from the germline V gene are SQVTM and ANQGSEA. The CDR3 runs 14 residues. J lost 8 bases, V lost 5 bases, and 11 bases had no gene match.

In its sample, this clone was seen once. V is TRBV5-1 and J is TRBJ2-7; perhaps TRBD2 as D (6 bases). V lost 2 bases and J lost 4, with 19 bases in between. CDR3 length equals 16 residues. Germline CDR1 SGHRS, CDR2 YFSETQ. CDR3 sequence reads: CASSLDGGEPLYEQYF. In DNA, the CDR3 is TGCGCCAGCAGCTTAGATGGCGGGGAACCCTTGTACGAGCAGTACTTC.

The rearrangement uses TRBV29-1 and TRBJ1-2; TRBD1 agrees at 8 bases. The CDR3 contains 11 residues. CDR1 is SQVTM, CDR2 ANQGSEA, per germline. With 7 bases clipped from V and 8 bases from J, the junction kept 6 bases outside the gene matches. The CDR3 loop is CSERTGHGYTF. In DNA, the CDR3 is TGCAGCGAGCGGACAGGGCACGGCTACACCTTC.

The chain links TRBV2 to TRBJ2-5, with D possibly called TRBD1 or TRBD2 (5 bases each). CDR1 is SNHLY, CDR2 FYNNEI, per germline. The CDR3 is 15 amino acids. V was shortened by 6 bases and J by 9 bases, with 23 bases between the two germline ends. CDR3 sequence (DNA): TGTGCCAGCAGAGAACCGGGGCAACTAGGGTTGGCCCAGTACTTC. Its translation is CASREPGQLGLAQYF.

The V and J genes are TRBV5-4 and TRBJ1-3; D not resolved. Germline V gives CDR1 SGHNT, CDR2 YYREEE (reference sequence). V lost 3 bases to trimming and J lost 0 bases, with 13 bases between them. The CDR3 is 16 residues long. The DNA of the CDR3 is TGTGCCAGCAGCTCCGCCGAGAAGGGCTCTGGAAACACCATATATTTT. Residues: CASSSAEKGSGNTIYF.

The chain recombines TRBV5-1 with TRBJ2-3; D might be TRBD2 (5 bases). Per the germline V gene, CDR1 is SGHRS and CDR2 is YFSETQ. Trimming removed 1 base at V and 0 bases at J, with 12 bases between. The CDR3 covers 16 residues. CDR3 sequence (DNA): TGCGCCAGCAGCTTGTATAGCCGCGGGAGCACAGATACGCAGTATTTT. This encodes CASSLYSRGSTDTQYF.

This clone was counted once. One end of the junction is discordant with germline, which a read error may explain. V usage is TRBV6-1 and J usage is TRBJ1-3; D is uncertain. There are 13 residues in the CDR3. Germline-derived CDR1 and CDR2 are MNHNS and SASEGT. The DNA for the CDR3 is TGTGCCAGCAGGGAAGCCTCTGGAAACACCATATATTTT. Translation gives CASREASGNTIYF.